A single sample is the source of the 18 T cell receptor beta chains below, sequenced in a study of CD8+ T cells in alopecia areata. Sorting of pooled cutaneous lymph node cells was based on CD4, CD8alpha, NKG2D, NKG2ACE and other markers. RNA extraction and reverse transcription yielded cDNA as sequencing template. TCRdb's table, derived via immunoSEQ multiplex PCR, lists solely in-frame clones and lacks some. This sample carries approximately 300,000 clones and no singletons, and around 1.2% goes to the top ten. What was sequenced was CD4+ T cells sorted from a lymph node. The receptors were sampled from a C3H/HeJ mouse with alopecia areata. MHC haplotype of the mouse line: H2-k.

This clone was picked up a small number of times. The gene names here belong to mouse. The read is 4 residues too short to cover the CDR3 end, so that end is filled in from the germline J gene. This chain connects TRBV31 to TRBJ2-1; D perhaps matches TRBD1 (6 bases). Trimming removed 1 base at V and 2 bases at J, with 6 bases between. This CDR3 region has 13 residues. Germline CDR1 is GKSSPN and CDR2 is SITVG. CDR3 bases read: TGTGCCTGGAGTCGGACAGACTATGCT. It specifies CAWSRTDYA. The CDR3 reads in full as CAWSRTDYAEQFF. Looking up the rest from reference TRBV31 and TRBJ2-1 gives the full variable domain: AQTIHQWPVAEIKAVGSPLSLGCTIKGKSSPNLYWYWQATGGTLQQLFYSITVGQVESVVQLNLSASRPKDDQFILSTEKLLLSHSGFYLCAWSRTDYAEQFFGPGTRLTVL.

This clone has only a few counts. Here the gene names and germline are mouse. The DNA ends 4 residues before the CDR3 does, and the rest of the CDR3 is filled in from the germline J gene. This chain uses TRBV13-1 with TRBJ2-7, with D tentatively TRBD2 (5 bases). This CDR3 has 11 amino acids. Germline loops: CDR1 NSHNY, CDR2 SYGAGN. V lost 5 bases to trimming and J lost 3 bases, with 6 bases between them. CDR3: CASRDYYEQYF. CDR3 DNA (partial): TGTGCCAGCAGGGACTACTAT.

Turning to this clone: Any gene name here is a mouse gene name. The DNA ends 4 residues before the CDR3 does, and the rest of the CDR3 is filled in from the germline J gene. J is TRBJ2-1 and V is TRBV5; 10 nucleotides agree with TRBD2. The CDR3 sequence is 14 residues long. The trim removed 3 bases at V and 6 bases at J, leaving 2 bases unmatched. Germline V lookup: CDR1 LGHNA, CDR2 YNLKQL (reference sequence). The covered CDR3 bases are TGTGCCAGCAGCCACGACTGGGGGGCTGCT. This encodes CASSHDWGAA. The full-length CDR3 reads as CASSHDWGAAEQFF.

The table lists this clone with a few counts. Any gene name here is a mouse gene name. The read falls 4 residues short of the CDR3 end, and the missing part is taken from the germline J gene. The chain uses TRBV5 and TRBJ2-5; 11 bases map to TRBD2. CDR1 and CDR2 (germline): LGHNA, YNLKQL (reference sequence). The CDR3 loop spans 16 amino acids. V dropped 6 bases and J dropped 0; count of bases not matched to a gene: 5. This chain's CDR3 is CASSPGLGVNQDTQYF. Partial CDR3 DNA: TGTGCCAGCAGTCCGGGACTGGGGGTTAACCAAGAC.

On this clone itself: The listed genes are named as in mouse. The DNA ends 4 residues before the CDR3 does, and the rest of the CDR3 is filled in from the germline J gene. The gene calls are TRBV5 and TRBJ2-1; TRBD2 is a possible D gene (5 bases). The germline gives CDR1 LGHNA, CDR2 YNLKQL (reference sequence). V lost 2 bases and J 1 base, leaving 9 bases between the germline ends. CDR3 length: 15 amino acids. The CDR3 loop is CASSQFSGNYAEQFF. The sequenced part of the CDR3 DNA is TGTGCCAGCAGCCAATTCTCTGGGAACTATGCT.

With respect to this clone: Germline and genes here are mouse. Read coverage stops 4 residues before the CDR3 terminus; the germline J gene supplies the remainder. The chain carries TRBV14 and TRBJ2-5, with D possibly matching TRBD1 (5 bases). The CDR3 is made up of 14 amino acids. The germline V gene encodes CDR1 SGHDT and CDR2 FRDEAV. V gave up 5 bases and J gave up 2 bases, with 12 bases separating them. The CDR3 protein is CASSPSGFQDTQYF. The sequenced CDR3 bases are TGTGCCAGCAGCCCGTCAGGGTTCCAAGAC.

This clone has only a few counts. Mouse gene names and germline throughout. From the germline J gene comes the end of the CDR3, since the read stops 3 residues before it. The chain joins TRBV1 to TRBJ1-6; 10 bases are a match to TRBD1. TRBJ1-6 is assigned to the ORF class and has an uncertain function. Germline V gene lookup returns CDR1 NSQYPW and CDR2 LRSPGD (reference sequence). The trim removed 2 bases at V and 3 bases at J, leaving 4 bases unmatched. CDR3 size: 17 residues. The CDR3 DNA, read in part, is TGCACCTGCAGTGCAACCGGGACAGGGGACTATAATTCGCCC. Translated: CTCSATGTGDYNSP. In full, the CDR3 is CTCSATGTGDYNSPLYF.

With regard to this clone: Gene names denote mouse genes. The read terminates 3 residues before the CDR3 end, so the remaining end is supplied by the germline J gene. The chain uses TRBV1 and TRBJ1-6; TRBD1 agrees at 9 bases. TRBJ1-6 is treated as an ORF (open reading frame) with a function not yet certain. Germline V CDR1 and CDR2: NSQYPW, LRSPGD (reference sequence). This CDR3 has 14 residues. V shed 1 base and J 8 bases; nucleotides not matched to a gene: 0. This CDR3 is CTCSAGTGDSPLYF. The part of the CDR3 DNA that was read is TGCACCTGCAGTGCAGGGACAGGGGATTCGCCC.

In its sample, this clone was seen a few times. Gene and germline names: mouse. Read data end 4 residues before the CDR3 end; the end is taken from the germline J gene. The chain is built from TRBV13-1 and TRBJ2-4, with 8 nucleotides matching TRBD1. After removal of 2 bases from V and 3 bases from J, the junction contained 8 bases not matched to a gene. The CDR3 is 16 residues long. The germline V gene encodes CDR1 NSHNY and CDR2 SYGAGN. Incomplete CDR3 DNA: TGTGCCAGCAGTGAAGCCCCCGGACAGGGACAAAAC. This gives the protein CASSEAPGQGQN. The whole CDR3 protein is CASSEAPGQGQNTLYF.

Concerning this clone: Gene and germline names: mouse. The sequenced fragment ends 4 residues before the CDR3 boundary, so the rest is inferred from the germline J gene. The chain employs TRBV13-3 and TRBJ2-7, with TRBD1 matching over 7 bases. Germline V gene data show CDR1 as NNHDY and CDR2 as SYVADS. The CDR3 has 14 residues. Germline trimming cut 3 bases from V and 0 bases from J; bases unmatched to any gene: 3. The CDR3 spells CASSGRGFSYEQYF. Incomplete CDR3 DNA: TGTGCCAGCAGTGGCAGGGGGTTCTCCTAT.

This clone has only a few counts. The listed genes are named as in mouse. Sequencing ends 4 residues short of the CDR3 end; the germline J gene provides the rest. The chain links TRBV17 to TRBJ2-3; TRBD2 matches at 10 bases. V lost 0 bases to trimming and J lost 0 bases; unmatched junction nucleotides: 3. This CDR3 spans 17 amino acids. Germline V lookup: CDR1 MNHDT, CDR2 YYDKIL. CDR3 residues: CASSRDSGGASAETLYF. CDR3 DNA (partial): TGTGCTAGCAGTAGAGATTCTGGGGGGGCTAGTGCAGAA.

Worth noting for this clone: Genes and germline are mouse. The read finishes 4 residues shy of the CDR3 end, and the germline J gene is used to complete it. J is TRBJ2-3 and V is TRBV31; 9 bases align to TRBD2. Germline V gene sequence: CDR1 GKSSPN, CDR2 SITVG. The CDR3 contains 16 residues. With 0 bases clipped from V and 0 bases from J, the junction kept 4 bases outside the gene matches. The CDR3 DNA, read in part, is TGTGCCTGGAGTCTAACTGGGGGGTCTAGTGCAGAA. It is translated as CAWSLTGGSSAE. The complete CDR3 sequence is CAWSLTGGSSAETLYF.

This clone was recorded a few times. Any gene name here is a mouse gene name. The read gets to within 4 residues of the CDR3 end, and the germline J gene fills in the rest. V and J are TRBV19 and TRBJ2-2; perhaps TRBD2 as D (7 bases). The CDR3 length is 16 residues. Trimming removed 4 bases from V and 1 base from J, with 14 bases in between. Germline CDR1 is FNHDT and CDR2 is SITEND (reference sequence). CDR3: CASSPLGAENTGQLYF. Incomplete CDR3 DNA: TGTGCCAGCAGTCCTCTGGGGGCAGAAAACACCGGG.

As for this clone: Gene names and germline refer to mouse. The read falls 3 residues short of the CDR3 end, and the missing part is taken from the germline J gene. Other DNA sequences in the sample encode the same CDR3. V and J are TRBV31 and TRBJ1-6, with no clear D. TRBJ1-6 is identified as an open reading frame with a role that is uncertain. The CDR3 is 13 amino acids. Germline CDR1 reads GKSSPN; CDR2 reads SITVG. V was pared by 1 base and J by 5 bases, with 6 bases between. The part of the CDR3 DNA that was read is TGTGCCTGGAGTCAACAGAATAATTCGCCC. Residues: CAWSQQNNSP. The entire CDR3 is CAWSQQNNSPLYF.

With regard to this clone: The listed genes are named as in mouse. The CDR3 is cut off 4 residues early in the read; its end comes from the germline J gene. At the DNA level, this CDR3 is encoded by other sequences in the same sample as well. The V and J genes are TRBV19 and TRBJ1-2, with TRBD1 matching over 9 bases. J gave up 0 bases and V 2 bases, and 2 bases lay outside the gene matches. The CDR3 covers 15 residues. The germline CDR1 and CDR2 sequences are FNHDT and SITEND (reference sequence). CDR3 DNA, as far as it was read: TGTGCCAGCAGTATGGGACAGGGAGCAAACTCC. Translating gives CASSMGQGANS. The whole CDR3 region reads CASSMGQGANSDYTF.

This clone was counted only a few times. The gene symbols are mouse symbols. The observed sequence ends 4 residues before the CDR3 terminus, with the missing tail filled in from the germline J gene. The chain employs TRBV1 and TRBJ2-7, with 8 bases identical to TRBD2. This CDR3 has 14 residues. Germline lookup yields CDR1 NSQYPW and CDR2 LRSPGD (reference sequence). Partial CDR3 DNA: TGCACCTGCAGTGCAGACGGGGGGGGCCAT. As protein: CTCSADGGGH. The whole CDR3 sequence reads CTCSADGGGHEQYF.

In its sample, this clone was seen a few times. Gene labels here are mouse ones. With the read ending 4 residues before the CDR3 end, the germline J gene is used to fill in that end. This chain connects TRBV19 to TRBJ2-5, with a tentative D call TRBD1 (7 bases). The CDR3 loop spans 14 amino acids. Germline V gives CDR1 FNHDT, CDR2 SITEND (reference sequence). Partial CDR3 DNA: TGTGCCAGCAGCCCGAGGGGGCGACGGGAC. Its translation: CASSPRGRRD. The whole CDR3 protein is CASSPRGRRDTQYF.

Details on this clone: Gene names are the mouse ones. The read falls 4 residues short of the CDR3 end, and the missing part is taken from the germline J gene. The chain has TRBV1 and TRBJ2-1; TRBD2 aligns across 11 bases. The CDR3 sequence is 17 residues long. The germline V gene encodes CDR1 NSQYPW and CDR2 LRSPGD (reference sequence). With 0 bases clipped from V and 3 bases from J, the junction kept 4 bases outside the gene matches. The part of the CDR3 DNA that was read is TGCACCTGCAGTGCAGATAGACTGGGGGGGGCCTATGCT. Translation: CTCSADRLGGAYA. The whole CDR3 sequence is CTCSADRLGGAYAEQFF.